Reported below is one T cell receptor beta chain. No antigen is known for it. In TCRdb, the multiplex PCR reads were re-called with MiXCR into one record per CDR3 protein. In the table there are 20,000 to 25,000 distinct CDR3 sequences, under 75% of which are singletons. This sample was taken from a study of breast tumors, draining lymph nodes, adjacent tissues. Germline V CDR1 and CDR2: DFQATT, SNEGSKA (reference sequence). V lost 7 bases, J lost 3 bases, and 3 bases stayed unmatched. The CDR3 is made up of 12 amino acids. Broader study findings: Compared with basal-like, luminal-like tumors shared significantly more repertoire with nontumor tissue. Data only fit, rather than demonstrated, lymph node origin of most tumor T cells. Most tumor T cells seemingly derive from lymph node, then expand in tumor. Tumor repertoires ranked between lymph nodes and nontumor tissue in diversity, with V and J gene preferences.

Sequences were obtained from breast tumor tissue. This chain connects TRBV20-1 to TRBJ2-3, with 8 bases aligning to TRBD2. The TCR comes from a female donor with breast cancer. Some clones in this sample may be carry-over from other donors' samples. In DNA, the CDR3 is TGCAGTGTTGGCGGGGGGACAGATACGCAGTATTTT. Its translation is CSVGGGTDTQYF.